The clone carrying this T cell receptor beta chain has just one count. The entry originates in a study of blood T cell repertoires in COVID-19. Overall study context: The origin of the acute and convalescent COVID-19 samples was the United States, Italy and Spain.

Germline lookup yields CDR1 SGDLS and CDR2 YYNGEE. This CDR3 comprises 15 residues. V was clipped by 4 bases and J by 6 bases; unmatched bases: 7. In the original workflow: Estimates of nucleated cell counts were drawn from the amplification of reference gene primers. The repertoire was sequenced with immunoSEQ multiplex PCR; TCRdb's copy has only in-frame clones and lacks some. V and J calls and clone size are given by that table; D and trimming were obtained from the DNA. The data hold 150,000 to 200,000 clones, with around 86% observed a single time. The V and J genes are TRBV9 and TRBJ1-4, with 9 positions matching TRBD1. The specimen was peripheral blood. The source of this sequence is a man in his 60s with acute or convalescent COVID-19. Here the CDR3 DNA reads TGTGCCAGCAGCATTTCCGGGACAGGGCATGAAAAACTGTTTTTT. Amino acids: CASSISGTGHEKLFF.